The 5 T cell receptor beta chains given below trace back to one sample, sequenced in a study of read filtering for tumor transcriptome and immune sequencing. From around 0.4 ug of RNA, a library with molecular barcoded alpha/delta and beta/gamma adaptors was made. A single record per CDR3 protein comes from TCRdb applying MiXCR to the reads. Of around 48,000 distinct CDR3 sequences in the sample, around 19% were seen once. The sequenced material came from a population of CD138-negative cells sorted from bone marrow. The receptors shown here come from a donor aged 40 or older with multiple myeloma.

This clonotype is medium-sized by share. The J gene is TRBJ2-1, the V gene TRBV25-1, with unresolved D. Per the germline V gene, CDR1 is MGHDK and CDR2 is SYGVNS. Trimming removed 3 bases from V and 4 bases from J, with 1 base in between. The CDR3 sequence is 11 residues long. The CDR3 region is CASSDYNEQFF. The CDR3 coding sequence is TGTGCCAGCAGTGATTACAATGAGCAGTTCTTC.

Remarks on this clonotype: Since a much larger clone is just one base distant, this may be a read error. The CDR3 carries no conserved terminal phenylalanine or tryptophan, so it likely arises from a read error. J is TRBJ1-1 and V is TRBV3-1; a weak D match, TRBD1 (6 bases). CDR1 is LGHDT, CDR2 YNNKEL, per germline (reference sequence). The CDR3 contains 16 residues. CDR3 DNA: TGTGCCAGCAGAATACTGACAGGTGGGGGTAACAGTGAAGCTTTCATT. Its protein product is CASRILTGGGNSEAFI.

This clonotype was picked up many times. The chain joins TRBV7-2 to TRBJ2-6; D unresolved. Trimming took 1 base from V and 0 from J, leaving 10 bases between them. CDR3 size: 17 residues. Germline V gene lookup returns CDR1 SGHTA and CDR2 FQGNSA. CDR3 residues: CASSLGVPPSGANVLTF. The CDR3 DNA follows: TGTGCCAGCAGCTTAGGTGTCCCACCCTCTGGGGCCAACGTCCTGACTTTC. Full variable domain (rest looked up from reference TRBV7-2 and TRBJ2-6): GAGVSQSPSNKVTEKGKDVELRCDPISGHTALYWYRQSLGQGLEFLIYFQGNSAPDKSGLPSDRFSAERTGGSVSTLTIQRTQQEDSAVYLCASSLGVPPSGANVLTFGAGSRLTVL.

This clonotype occurred once. This may come from a read error, since a much larger clone is one base off. The chain couples TRBV12-3 or TRBV12-4 to TRBJ2-6; unclear D gene. CDR3 size: 14 residues. V lost 11 bases and J 0 bases, leaving 11 bases between the germline ends. The CDR3 DNA reads TGTGCCTGCGTGGGCTTCTCTGGGGCCAACGTCCTGACTTTC. Translation gives CACVGFSGANVLTF.

For this clonotype: This may stem from a read error, because a much larger clone lies one nucleotide away. The chain employs TRBV2 and TRBJ1-2; the D gene is possibly TRBD1 (5 bases). The CDR3 covers 15 residues. Germline values: CDR1 SNHLY, CDR2 FYNNEI. Trimming cost V 3 bases and J 6 bases, with 17 bases left between them. CDR3 in DNA: TGTGCCAGCAGTGACGAGGTGGGCAGGGCAAATGGCTACACCTTC. It yields the protein CASSDEVGRANGYTF.